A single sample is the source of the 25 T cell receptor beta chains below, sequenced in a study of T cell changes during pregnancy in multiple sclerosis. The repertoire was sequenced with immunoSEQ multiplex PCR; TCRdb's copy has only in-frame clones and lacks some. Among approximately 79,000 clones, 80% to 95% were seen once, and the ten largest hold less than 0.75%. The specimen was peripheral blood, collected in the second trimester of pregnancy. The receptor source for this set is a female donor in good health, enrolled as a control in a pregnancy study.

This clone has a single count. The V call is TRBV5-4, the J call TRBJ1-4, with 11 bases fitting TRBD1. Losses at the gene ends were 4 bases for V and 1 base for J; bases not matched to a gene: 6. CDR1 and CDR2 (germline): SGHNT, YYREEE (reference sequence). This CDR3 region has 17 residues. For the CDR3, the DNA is TGTGCCAGCAGCCATGGGACAGGGGGGAAAACTAATGAAAAACTGTTTTTT. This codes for CASSHGTGGKTNEKLFF.

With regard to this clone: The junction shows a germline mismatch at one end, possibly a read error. This CDR3 reads CASGLEGVRGLPNTEAFF. The CDR3 DNA reads TGTGCCAGCGGCTTGGAAGGTGTGAGGGGGCTACCCAACACTGAAGCTTTCTTT. The chain uses TRBV5-6 and TRBJ1-1, with TRBD1 matching 7 bases. This CDR3 contains 18 residues. CDR1 and CDR2 (germline): SGHDT, YYEEEE.

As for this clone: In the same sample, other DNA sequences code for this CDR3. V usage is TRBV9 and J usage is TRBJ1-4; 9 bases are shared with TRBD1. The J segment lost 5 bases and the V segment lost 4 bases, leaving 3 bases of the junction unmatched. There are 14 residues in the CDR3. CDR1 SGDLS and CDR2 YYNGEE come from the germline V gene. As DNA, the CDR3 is TGTGCCAGCAGCCCAGGGACAGGGAATGAAAAACTGTTTTTT. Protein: CASSPGTGNEKLFF.

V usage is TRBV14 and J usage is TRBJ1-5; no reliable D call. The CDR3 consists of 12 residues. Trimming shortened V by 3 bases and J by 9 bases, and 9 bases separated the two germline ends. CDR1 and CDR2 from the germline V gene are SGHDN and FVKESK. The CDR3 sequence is CASSQTRGPQHF. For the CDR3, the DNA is TGTGCCAGCAGCCAGACTCGGGGGCCCCAGCATTTT.

The CDR3 is CASSVDSQGTEAFF. The CDR3 coding sequence is TGTGCCAGCAGCGTAGACTCCCAGGGGACTGAAGCTTTCTTT. This sequence joins TRBV9 and TRBJ1-1, with D possibly TRBD1 on 6 matching bases. Trimming took off 0 bases at V and 5 bases at J, with 11 bases between the two ends. The CDR3 covers 14 residues. Germline V gene lookup returns CDR1 SGDLS and CDR2 YYNGEE.

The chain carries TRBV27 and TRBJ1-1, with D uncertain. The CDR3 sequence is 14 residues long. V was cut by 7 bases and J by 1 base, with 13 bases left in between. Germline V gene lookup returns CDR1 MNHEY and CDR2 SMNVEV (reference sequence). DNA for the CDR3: TGTGCCAGCACGGGGAGTATGAAGAACACTGAAGCTTTCTTT. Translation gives CASTGSMKNTEAFF.

DNA for the CDR3: TGTGCCAGCAGCCCCGGGGGGATGGAGACCCAGTACTTC. Its protein is CASSPGGMETQYF. The genes are TRBV9 and TRBJ2-5, with 7 bases matching TRBD2. CDR3 length: 13 amino acids. J gave up 5 bases and V 4 bases, and 5 bases lay outside the gene matches. CDR1 and CDR2 (germline): SGDLS, YYNGEE.

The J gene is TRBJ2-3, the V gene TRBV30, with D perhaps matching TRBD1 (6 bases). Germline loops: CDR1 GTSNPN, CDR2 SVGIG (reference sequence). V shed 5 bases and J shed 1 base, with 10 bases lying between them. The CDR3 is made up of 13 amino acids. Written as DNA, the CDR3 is TGTGCCTGGGGGAACAGGGGCACAGATACGCAGTATTTT. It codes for CAWGNRGTDTQYF.

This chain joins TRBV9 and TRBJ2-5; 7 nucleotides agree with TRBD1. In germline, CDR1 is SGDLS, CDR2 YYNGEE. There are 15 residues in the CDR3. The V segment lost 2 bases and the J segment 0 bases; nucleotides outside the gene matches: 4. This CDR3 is CASSVGQTYQETQYF. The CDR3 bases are TGTGCCAGCAGCGTGGGACAGACGTACCAAGAGACCCAGTACTTC.

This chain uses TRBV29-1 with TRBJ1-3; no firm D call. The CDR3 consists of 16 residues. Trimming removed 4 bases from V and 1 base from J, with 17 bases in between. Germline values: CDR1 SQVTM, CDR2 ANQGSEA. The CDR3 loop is CSVAPVLSGSGNTIYF. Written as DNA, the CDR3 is TGCAGCGTTGCTCCGGTACTCAGCGGTTCTGGAAACACCATATATTTT.

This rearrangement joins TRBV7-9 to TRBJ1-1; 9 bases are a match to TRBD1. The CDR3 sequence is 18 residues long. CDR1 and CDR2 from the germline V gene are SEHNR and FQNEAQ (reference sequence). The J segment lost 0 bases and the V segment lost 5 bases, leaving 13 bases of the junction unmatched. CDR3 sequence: CASSPWDRELLMNTEAFF. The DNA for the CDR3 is TGTGCCAGCAGCCCCTGGGACAGGGAGTTATTGATGAACACTGAAGCTTTCTTT.

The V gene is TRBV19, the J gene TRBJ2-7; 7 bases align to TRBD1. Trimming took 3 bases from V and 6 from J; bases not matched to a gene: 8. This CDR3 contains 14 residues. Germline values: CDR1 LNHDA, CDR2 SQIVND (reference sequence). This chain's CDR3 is CASSIGQVMGEQYF. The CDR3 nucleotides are TGTGCCAGTAGTATCGGACAGGTCATGGGCGAGCAGTACTTC.

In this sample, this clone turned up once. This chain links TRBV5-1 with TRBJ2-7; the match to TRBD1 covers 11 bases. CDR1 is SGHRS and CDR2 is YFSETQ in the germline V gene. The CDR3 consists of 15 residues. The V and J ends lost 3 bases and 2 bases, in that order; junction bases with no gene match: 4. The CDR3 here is CASSYGTGGPYEQYF. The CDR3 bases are TGCGCCAGCAGCTATGGGACAGGGGGACCCTACGAGCAGTACTTC.

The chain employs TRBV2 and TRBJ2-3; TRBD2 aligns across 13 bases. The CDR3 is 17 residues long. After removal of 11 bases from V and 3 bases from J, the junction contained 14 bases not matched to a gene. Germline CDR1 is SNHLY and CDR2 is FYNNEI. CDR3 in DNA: TGTGCCCTCTTGGGACAATCGACTAGCGGGGGGACAGATACGCAGTATTTT. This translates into CALLGQSTSGGTDTQYF.

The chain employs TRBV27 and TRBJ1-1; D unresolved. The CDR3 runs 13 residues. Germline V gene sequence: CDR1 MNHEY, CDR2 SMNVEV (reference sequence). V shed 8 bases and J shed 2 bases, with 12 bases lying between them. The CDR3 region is CASRLTANTEAFF. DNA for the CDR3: TGTGCCAGCCGACTGACGGCCAACACTGAAGCTTTCTTT.

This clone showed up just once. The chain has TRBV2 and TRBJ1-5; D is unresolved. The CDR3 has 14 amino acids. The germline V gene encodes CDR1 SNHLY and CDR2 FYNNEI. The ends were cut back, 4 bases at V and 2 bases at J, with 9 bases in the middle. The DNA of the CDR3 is TGTGCCAGCAGTGTAGAATACGGCAATCAGCCCCAGCATTTT. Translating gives CASSVEYGNQPQHF.

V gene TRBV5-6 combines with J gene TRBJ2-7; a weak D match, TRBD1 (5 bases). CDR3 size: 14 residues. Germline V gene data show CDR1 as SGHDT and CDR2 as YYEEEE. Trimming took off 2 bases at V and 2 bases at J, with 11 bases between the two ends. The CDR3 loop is CASSFPTGTYEQYF. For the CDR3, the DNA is TGTGCCAGCAGCTTCCCAACAGGTACCTACGAGCAGTACTTC.

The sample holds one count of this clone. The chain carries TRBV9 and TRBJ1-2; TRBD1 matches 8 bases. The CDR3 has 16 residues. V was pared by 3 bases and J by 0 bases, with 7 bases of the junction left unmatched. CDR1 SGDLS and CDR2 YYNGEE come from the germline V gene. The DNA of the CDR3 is TGTGCCAGCAGCGGAGGGACAGGATCTACTAACTATGGCTACACCTTC. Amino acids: CASSGGTGSTNYGYTF.

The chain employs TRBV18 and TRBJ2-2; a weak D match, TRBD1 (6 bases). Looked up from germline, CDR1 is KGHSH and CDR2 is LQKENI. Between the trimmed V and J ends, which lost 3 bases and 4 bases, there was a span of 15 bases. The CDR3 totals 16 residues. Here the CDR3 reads CASSPLRDTSTGELFF. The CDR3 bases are TGTGCCAGCTCACCGTTAAGGGACACAAGCACCGGGGAGCTGTTTTTT.

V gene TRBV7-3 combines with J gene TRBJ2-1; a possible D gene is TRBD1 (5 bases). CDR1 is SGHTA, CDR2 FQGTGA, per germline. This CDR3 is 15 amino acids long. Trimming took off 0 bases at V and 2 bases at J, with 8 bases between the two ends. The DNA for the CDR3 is TGTGCCAGCAGCTTAACCCAGGGCACCTACAATGAGCAGTTCTTC. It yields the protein CASSLTQGTYNEQFF.

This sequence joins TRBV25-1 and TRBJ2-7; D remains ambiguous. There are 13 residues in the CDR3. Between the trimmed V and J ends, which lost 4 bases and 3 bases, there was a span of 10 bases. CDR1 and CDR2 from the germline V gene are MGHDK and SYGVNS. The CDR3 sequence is CASSGLTNYEQYF. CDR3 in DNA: TGTGCCAGCAGTGGGCTTACAAACTACGAGCAGTACTTC.

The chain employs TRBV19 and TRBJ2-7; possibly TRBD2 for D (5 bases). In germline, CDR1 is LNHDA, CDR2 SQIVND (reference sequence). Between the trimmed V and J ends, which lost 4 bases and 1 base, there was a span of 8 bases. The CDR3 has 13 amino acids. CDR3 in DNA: TGTGCCAGTAGTAGAGGGTGGTCCTACGAGCAGTACTTC. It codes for CASSRGWSYEQYF.

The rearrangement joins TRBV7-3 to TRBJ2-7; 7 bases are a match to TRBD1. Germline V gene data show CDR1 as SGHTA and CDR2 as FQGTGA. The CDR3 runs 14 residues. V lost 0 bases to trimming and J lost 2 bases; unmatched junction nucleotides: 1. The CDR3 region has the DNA TGTGCCAGCAGCTTAACGAGGGGGCCCTACGAGCAGTACTTC. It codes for CASSLTRGPYEQYF. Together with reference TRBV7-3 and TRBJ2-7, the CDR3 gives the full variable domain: GAGVSQTPSNKVTEKGKYVELRCDPISGHTALYWYRQSLGQGPEFLIYFQGTGAADDSGLPNDRFFAVRPEGSVSTLKIQRTERGDSAVYLCASSLTRGPYEQYFGPGTRLTVT.

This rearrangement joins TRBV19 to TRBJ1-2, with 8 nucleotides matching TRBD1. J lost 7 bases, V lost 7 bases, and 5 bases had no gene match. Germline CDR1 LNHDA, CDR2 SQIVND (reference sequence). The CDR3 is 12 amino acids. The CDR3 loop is CASTPRGLGYTF. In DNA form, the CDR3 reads TGTGCCAGTACCCCCAGGGGGCTTGGCTACACCTTC.

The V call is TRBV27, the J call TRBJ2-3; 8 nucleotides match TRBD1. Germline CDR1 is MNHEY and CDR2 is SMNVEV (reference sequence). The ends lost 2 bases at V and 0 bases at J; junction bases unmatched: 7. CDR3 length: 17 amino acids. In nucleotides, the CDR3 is TGTGCCAGCAGTTTACGGACAGGGATGATGAGCACAGATACGCAGTATTTT. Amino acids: CASSLRTGMMSTDTQYF.